A single sample is the source of the 19 T cell receptor beta chains below, sequenced in a study of shared clonotypes between healthy human individuals. Clones were read by immunoSEQ multiplex PCR, and TCRdb kept only the in-frame ones, dropping some. Of hundreds of thousands of clones detected, 90% to 97% appear once; the ten largest clones hold 0.06%. The source material was naive CD4+ T cells sorted from blood. Subset indicated: CD45RA+ positively selected. The receptors shown here come from a woman aged 30 to 39 in good health.

The CDR3 region has the DNA TGTGCCAGCAGCCACTACAATGAGCAGTTCTTC. This sequence encodes CASSHYNEQFF. The rearrangement uses TRBV25-1 and TRBJ2-1, with D hard to call. This CDR3 has 11 residues. CDR1 MGHDK and CDR2 SYGVNS come from the germline V gene. Trimming took 6 bases from V and 3 from J, leaving 3 bases between them.

The V gene is TRBV11-2, the J gene TRBJ1-3; maybe TRBD1 (6 bases). Germline V gene sequence: CDR1 SGHAT, CDR2 FQNNGV. The CDR3 has 18 amino acids. Deletions cut 1 base from V and 1 base from J, with 17 bases between. CDR3 coding DNA: TGTGCCAGCAGCTTAGCTTTTCAGGGGCCCATTTCTGGAAACACCATATATTTT. Translating gives CASSLAFQGPISGNTIYF.

The chain joins TRBV19 to TRBJ1-2; perhaps TRBD1 as D (6 bases). The CDR3 sequence is 16 residues long. V was cut by 9 bases and J by 0 bases, with 20 bases left in between. CDR1 LNHDA and CDR2 SQIVND come from the germline V gene (reference sequence). The CDR3 loop reads CASRRGAVDANYGYTF. DNA for the CDR3: TGTGCCAGCCGCCGGGGGGCGGTCGATGCTAACTATGGCTACACCTTC.

The chain carries TRBV7-9 and TRBJ1-6, with D uncertain. This CDR3 is built from 13 residues. The V end lost 0 bases, the J end lost 7 bases, and 4 bases lay between the germline ends. Germline-derived CDR1 and CDR2 are SEHNR and FQNEAQ (reference sequence). The CDR3 DNA follows: TGTGCCAGCAGCTTAGCCGAGAATTCACCCCTCCACTTT. Protein product: CASSLAENSPLHF.

V usage is TRBV5-1 and J usage is TRBJ2-7; D gene unclear. In germline, CDR1 is SGHRS, CDR2 YFSETQ. Trimming pared 0 bases from V and 0 bases from J, leaving 7 bases between. This CDR3 is 14 amino acids long. The CDR3 here is CASSLGVDSYEQYF. The DNA of the CDR3 is TGCGCCAGCAGCTTGGGGGTTGACTCCTACGAGCAGTACTTC.

This chain links TRBV28 with TRBJ1-6; weak D call: TRBD1 (5 bases). V was shortened by 3 bases and J by 4 bases, with 13 bases between the two germline ends. This CDR3 comprises 16 residues. Germline V gene lookup returns CDR1 MDHEN and CDR2 SYDVKM. CDR3 coding DNA: TGTGCCAGCAGTTTTGGGGGTGTCGCGTATAATTCACCCCTCCACTTT. It codes for CASSFGGVAYNSPLHF.

This chain uses TRBV5-8 with TRBJ2-1; maybe TRBD2 (5 bases). CDR3 length: 18 amino acids. V dropped 3 bases and J dropped 2 bases, with 21 bases sitting between them. Germline CDR1 reads SGHTS; CDR2 reads YDEGEE. CDR3 residues: CASSSRWGTGTTYNEQFF. CDR3 bases: TGTGCCAGCAGCTCCAGGTGGGGTACGGGAACCACCTACAATGAGCAGTTCTTC.

J is TRBJ2-7 and V is TRBV6-5, with 9 bases matching TRBD1. The germline V gene has CDR1 MNHEY and CDR2 SVGAGI. This CDR3 comprises 15 residues. The trim removed 7 bases at V and 5 bases at J, leaving 12 bases unmatched. In DNA, the CDR3 is TGTGCCAGCAACCAGAGGGGACAGGGTTTACACGAGCAGTACTTC. It is translated as CASNQRGQGLHEQYF.

The chain uses TRBV27 and TRBJ1-5; D ambiguous. Germline loops: CDR1 MNHEY, CDR2 SMNVEV (reference sequence). Trimming left V 6 bases short and J 3 bases short, with 9 bases between. CDR3 length: 13 amino acids. In DNA, the CDR3 is TGTGCCAGCAGCGTTAACCCCAATCAGCCCCAGCATTTT. Amino acid sequence: CASSVNPNQPQHF.

The chain uses TRBV5-1 and TRBJ2-1, with TRBD2 identical over 7 bases. V lost 6 bases to trimming and J lost 6 bases; unmatched junction nucleotides: 6. Germline V gene lookup returns CDR1 SGHRS and CDR2 YFSETQ. CDR3 length: 13 residues. This chain's CDR3 is CASIGGSSNEQFF. The CDR3 coding sequence is TGCGCCAGCATCGGGGGGTCTTCCAATGAGCAGTTCTTC. Looking up the rest from reference TRBV5-1 and TRBJ2-1 gives the full variable domain: KAGVTQTPRYLIKTRGQQVTLSCSPISGHRSVSWYQQTPGQGLQFLFEYFSETQRNKGNFPGRFSGRQFSNSRSEMNVSTLELGDSALYLCASIGGSSNEQFFGPGTRLTVL.

The chain links TRBV6-5 to TRBJ1-1, with D perhaps matching TRBD1 (5 bases). V lost 6 bases, J lost 8 bases, and 13 bases lay in between. This CDR3 has 12 amino acids. CDR1 and CDR2 from the germline V gene are MNHEY and SVGAGI. The CDR3 DNA follows: TGTGCCAGCAGAAGTGGGGGAGGGGAAGCTTTCTTT. It translates to CASRSGGGEAFF.

This chain uses TRBV2 with TRBJ2-1, with TRBD1 as a possible D gene (5 bases). CDR1 and CDR2 from the germline V gene are SNHLY and FYNNEI. V was shortened by 4 bases and J by 5 bases, with 12 bases between the two germline ends. CDR3 length: 14 amino acids. Here the CDR3 reads CASSVRDSDNEQFF. The CDR3 region has the DNA TGTGCCAGCAGTGTCAGAGACAGTGACAATGAGCAGTTCTTC.

The chain uses TRBV25-1 and TRBJ2-1; 9 nucleotides match TRBD2. Per germline, CDR1 MGHDK and CDR2 SYGVNS. CDR3 size: 13 residues. Trimming cost V 8 bases and J 8 bases; bases outside gene matches: 7. This CDR3 reads CASQFAGGYEQFF. The CDR3 region has the DNA TGTGCCAGCCAGTTTGCGGGAGGGTATGAGCAGTTCTTC.

V gene TRBV28 combines with J gene TRBJ2-7; 13 nucleotides line up with TRBD2. Germline loops: CDR1 MDHEN, CDR2 SYDVKM. The CDR3 has 16 residues. The junction had 9 bases not matched to a gene; V was cut back by 6 bases and J by 4 bases. The CDR3 DNA reads TGTGCCAGCAGACTAAGGGGACTAGCGGGAAATTACGAGCAGTACTTC. Translated, it gives CASRLRGLAGNYEQYF.

Points on this clone: Other DNA sequences within the sample encode an identical CDR3. The chain has TRBV19 and TRBJ1-4, with D perhaps matching TRBD1 (5 bases). The CDR3 is 16 residues long. Trimming shortened V by 5 bases and J by 0 bases, and 13 bases separated the two germline ends. CDR1 and CDR2 from the germline V gene are LNHDA and SQIVND (reference sequence). The CDR3 spells CASSWGPETTNEKLFF. DNA of the CDR3: TGTGCCAGTAGTTGGGGACCGGAGACAACTAATGAAAAACTGTTTTTT.

The chain uses TRBV29-1 and TRBJ1-1; D unresolved. This CDR3 is 13 amino acids long. Trimming took 1 base from V and 5 from J, leaving 11 bases between them. Germline V gene data show CDR1 as SQVTM and CDR2 as ANQGSEA. The DNA for the CDR3 is TGCAGCGTTGAAGGGGCGGCTAGGACTGAAGCTTTCTTT. Translation: CSVEGAARTEAFF. The full variable domain, in which reference TRBV29-1 and TRBJ1-1 provide the parts outside the CDR3, is SAVISQKPSRDICQRGTSLTIQCQVDSQVTMMFWYRQQPGQSLTLIATANQGSEATYESGFVIDKFPISRPNLTFSTLTVSNMSPEDSSIYLCSVEGAARTEAFFGQGTRLTVV.

Only one count was recorded for this clone. The genes are TRBV27 and TRBJ2-3; TRBD2 matches at 7 bases. The CDR3 is 18 amino acids. V was clipped by 5 bases and J by 6 bases; unmatched bases: 20. CDR1 is MNHEY, CDR2 SMNVEV, per germline (reference sequence). The CDR3: CASSPERGHGLGDDTQYF. In DNA form, the CDR3 reads TGTGCCAGCAGTCCCGAAAGAGGGCATGGACTAGGGGATGATACGCAGTATTTT.

The V gene is TRBV2, the J gene TRBJ2-1; D not certain. Between the trimmed V and J ends, which lost 7 bases and 0 bases, there was a span of 10 bases. Germline-derived CDR1 and CDR2 are SNHLY and FYNNEI. The CDR3 spans 14 residues. The CDR3 DNA follows: TGTGCCAGCAAGAACCTCGGCTCCTACAATGAGCAGTTCTTC. Translated: CASKNLGSYNEQFF. Combining the CDR3 with reference TRBV2 and TRBJ2-1 gives the whole variable domain EPEVTQTPSHQVTQMGQEVILRCVPISNHLYFYWYRQILGQKVEFLVSFYNNEISEKSEIFDDQFSVERPDGSNFTLKIRSTKLEDSAMYFCASKNLGSYNEQFFGPGTRLTVL.

The chain has TRBV7-2 and TRBJ2-1; D tentatively reads TRBD1 or TRBD2 (5 bases each). Trimming cost V 1 base and J 5 bases, with 6 bases left between them. CDR1 and CDR2 from the germline V gene are SGHTA and FQGNSA. This CDR3 comprises 13 residues. The CDR3 protein is CASSLGDHNEQFF. The CDR3 nucleotides read TGTGCCAGCAGCTTAGGGGACCACAATGAGCAGTTCTTC.